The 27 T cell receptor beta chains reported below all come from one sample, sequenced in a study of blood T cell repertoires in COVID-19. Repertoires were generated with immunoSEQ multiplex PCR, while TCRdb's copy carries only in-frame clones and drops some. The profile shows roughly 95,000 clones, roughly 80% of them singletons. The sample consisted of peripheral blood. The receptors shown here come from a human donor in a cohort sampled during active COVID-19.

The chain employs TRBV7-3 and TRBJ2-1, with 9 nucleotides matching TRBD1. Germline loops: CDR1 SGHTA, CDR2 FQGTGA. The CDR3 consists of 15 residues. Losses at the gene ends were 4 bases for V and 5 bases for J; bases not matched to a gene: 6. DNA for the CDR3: TGTGCCAGCAGCTCAGGACAGGGGTGGAACAATGAGCAGTTCTTC. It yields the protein CASSSGQGWNNEQFF.

CDR3 loop: CASSTGQGIYGYTF. The CDR3 DNA is TGTGCCAGCAGTACGGGACAGGGGATCTATGGCTACACCTTC. The chain links TRBV27 to TRBJ1-2; 10 nucleotides match TRBD1. After removal of 5 bases from V and 4 bases from J, the junction contained 4 bases not matched to a gene. CDR1 MNHEY and CDR2 SMNVEV come from the germline V gene (reference sequence). The CDR3 has 14 residues.

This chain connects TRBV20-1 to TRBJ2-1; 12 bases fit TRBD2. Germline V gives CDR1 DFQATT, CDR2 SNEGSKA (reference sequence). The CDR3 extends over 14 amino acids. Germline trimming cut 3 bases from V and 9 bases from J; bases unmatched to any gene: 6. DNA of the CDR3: TGCAGTGCTAGTAGGCTAGCGGGAGGGGGTGAGCAGTTCTTC. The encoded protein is CSASRLAGGGEQFF.

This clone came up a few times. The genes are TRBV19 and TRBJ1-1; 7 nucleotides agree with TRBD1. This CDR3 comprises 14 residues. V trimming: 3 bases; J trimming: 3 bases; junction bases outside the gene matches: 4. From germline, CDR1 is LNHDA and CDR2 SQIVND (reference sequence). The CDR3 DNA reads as TGTGCCAGTAGTATCCAGGGGGTGCACACTGAAGCTTTCTTT. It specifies CASSIQGVHTEAFF.

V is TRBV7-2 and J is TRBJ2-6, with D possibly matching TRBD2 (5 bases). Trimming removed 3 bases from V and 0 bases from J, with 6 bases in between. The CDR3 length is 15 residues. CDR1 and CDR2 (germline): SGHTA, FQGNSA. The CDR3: CASSLGVSGANVLTF. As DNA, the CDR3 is TGTGCCAGCAGCTTGGGAGTCTCTGGGGCCAACGTCCTGACTTTC.

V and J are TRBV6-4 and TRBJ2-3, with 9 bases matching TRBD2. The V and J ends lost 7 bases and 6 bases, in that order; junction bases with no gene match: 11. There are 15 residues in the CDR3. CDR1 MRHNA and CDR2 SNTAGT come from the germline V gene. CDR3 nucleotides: TGTGCCAGCACCCGAGGGGCTAGCGGGGACGATACGCAGTATTTT. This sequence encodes CASTRGASGDDTQYF.

CDR3 sequence reads: CASSDFGTGTETQYF. Here the CDR3 DNA reads TGCGCCAGCAGTGACTTCGGGACAGGGACCGAGACCCAGTACTTC. The rearrangement uses TRBV10-2 and TRBJ2-5, with TRBD1 matching 9 bases. Germline CDR1 WSHSY, CDR2 SAAADI. V trimming: 3 bases; J trimming: 5 bases; junction bases outside the gene matches: 7. There are 15 residues in the CDR3.

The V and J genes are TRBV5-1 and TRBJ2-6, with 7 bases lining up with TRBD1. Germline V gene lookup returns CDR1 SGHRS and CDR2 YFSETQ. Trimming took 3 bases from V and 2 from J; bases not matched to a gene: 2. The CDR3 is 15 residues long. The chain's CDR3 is CASSSGTAGANVLTF. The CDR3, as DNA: TGCGCCAGCAGCTCCGGGACAGCTGGGGCCAACGTCCTGACTTTC.

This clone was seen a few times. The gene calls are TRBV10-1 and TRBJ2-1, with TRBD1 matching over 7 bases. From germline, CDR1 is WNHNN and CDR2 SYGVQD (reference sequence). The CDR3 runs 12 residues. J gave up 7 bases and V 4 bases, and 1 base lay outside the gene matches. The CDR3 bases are TGCGCCAGCAGTGCGACAGGGAATGAGCAGTTCTTC. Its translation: CASSATGNEQFF.

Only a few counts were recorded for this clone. This chain's CDR3 is CASTQAGTDTQYF. The CDR3 nucleotides are TGTGCCAGCACCCAAGCGGGCACAGATACGCAGTATTTT. This chain uses TRBV2 with TRBJ2-3, with a possible D match to TRBD2 (5 bases). Germline assignment: CDR1 SNHLY and CDR2 FYNNEI. CDR3 length equals 13 residues. The germline V and J ends were trimmed by 7 bases and 1 base, with 9 bases remaining between them.

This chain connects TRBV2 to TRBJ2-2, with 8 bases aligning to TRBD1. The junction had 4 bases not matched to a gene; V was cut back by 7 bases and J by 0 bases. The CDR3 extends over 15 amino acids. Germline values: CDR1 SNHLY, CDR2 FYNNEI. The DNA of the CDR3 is TGTGCCAGCATGGCGGACAGGGCGAACACCGGGGAGCTGTTTTTT. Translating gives CASMADRANTGELFF.

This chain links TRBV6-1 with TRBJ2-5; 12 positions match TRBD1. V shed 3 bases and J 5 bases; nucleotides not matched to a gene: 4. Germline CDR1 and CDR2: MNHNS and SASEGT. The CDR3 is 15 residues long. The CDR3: CASSDGTGGGETQYF. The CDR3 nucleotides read TGTGCCAGCAGTGACGGGACAGGGGGCGGGGAGACCCAGTACTTC.

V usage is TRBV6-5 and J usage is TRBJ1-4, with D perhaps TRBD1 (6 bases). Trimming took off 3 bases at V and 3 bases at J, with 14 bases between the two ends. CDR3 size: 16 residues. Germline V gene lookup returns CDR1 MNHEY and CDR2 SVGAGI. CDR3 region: CASSYPLDSSNEKLFF. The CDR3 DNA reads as TGTGCCAGCAGTTATCCTCTGGACAGTTCTAATGAAAAACTGTTTTTT.

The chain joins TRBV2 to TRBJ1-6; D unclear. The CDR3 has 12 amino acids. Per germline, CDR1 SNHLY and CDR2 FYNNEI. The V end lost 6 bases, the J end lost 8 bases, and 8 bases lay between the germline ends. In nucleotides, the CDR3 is TGTGCCAGCAGCCGAACGGATTCACCCCTCCACTTT. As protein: CASSRTDSPLHF.

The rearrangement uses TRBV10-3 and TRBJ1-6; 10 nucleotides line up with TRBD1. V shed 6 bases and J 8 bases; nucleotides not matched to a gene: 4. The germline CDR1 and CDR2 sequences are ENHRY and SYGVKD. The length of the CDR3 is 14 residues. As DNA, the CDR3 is TGTGCCATCAGGACAGGGGGCGCGGATTCACCCCTCCACTTT. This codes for CAIRTGGADSPLHF.

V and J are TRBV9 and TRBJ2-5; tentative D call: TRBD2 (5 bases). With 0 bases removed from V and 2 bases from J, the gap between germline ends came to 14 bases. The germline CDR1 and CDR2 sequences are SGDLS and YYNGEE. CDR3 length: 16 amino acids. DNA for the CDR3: TGTGCCAGCAGCGTAGCTCCGGGGATCTCACAAGAGACCCAGTACTTC. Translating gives CASSVAPGISQETQYF. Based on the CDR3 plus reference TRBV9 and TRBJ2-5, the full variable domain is DSGVTQTPKHLITATGQRVTLRCSPRSGDLSVYWYQQSLDQGLQFLIQYYNGEERAKGNILERFSAQQFPDLHSELNLSSLELGDSALYFCASSVAPGISQETQYFGPGTRLLVL.

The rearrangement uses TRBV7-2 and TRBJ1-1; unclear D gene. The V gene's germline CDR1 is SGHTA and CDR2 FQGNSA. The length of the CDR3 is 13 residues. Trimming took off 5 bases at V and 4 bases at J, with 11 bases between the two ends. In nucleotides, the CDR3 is TGTGCCAGCAGCCCCGATAGTGCCACTGAAGCTTTCTTT. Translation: CASSPDSATEAFF.

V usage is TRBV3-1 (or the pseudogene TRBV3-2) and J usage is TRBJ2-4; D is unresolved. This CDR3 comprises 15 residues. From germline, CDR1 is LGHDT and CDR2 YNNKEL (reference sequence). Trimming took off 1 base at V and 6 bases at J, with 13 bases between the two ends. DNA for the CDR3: TGTGCCAGCAGCCAAGGACTCGACTCGGTAAACATTCAGTACTTC. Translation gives CASSQGLDSVNIQYF.

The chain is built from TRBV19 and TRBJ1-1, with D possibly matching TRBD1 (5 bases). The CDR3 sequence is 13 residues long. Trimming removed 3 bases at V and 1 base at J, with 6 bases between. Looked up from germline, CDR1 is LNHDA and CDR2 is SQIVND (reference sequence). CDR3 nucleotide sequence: TGTGCCAGTAGTATGACAGAGAACACTGAAGCTTTCTTT. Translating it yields CASSMTENTEAFF.

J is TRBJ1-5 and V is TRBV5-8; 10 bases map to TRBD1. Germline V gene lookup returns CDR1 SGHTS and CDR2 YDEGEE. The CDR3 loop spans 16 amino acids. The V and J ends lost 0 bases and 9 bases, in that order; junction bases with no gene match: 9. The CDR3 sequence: CASSLVGTGEGWPQHF. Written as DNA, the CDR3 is TGTGCCAGCAGCTTGGTGGGGACAGGGGAAGGGTGGCCCCAGCATTTT.

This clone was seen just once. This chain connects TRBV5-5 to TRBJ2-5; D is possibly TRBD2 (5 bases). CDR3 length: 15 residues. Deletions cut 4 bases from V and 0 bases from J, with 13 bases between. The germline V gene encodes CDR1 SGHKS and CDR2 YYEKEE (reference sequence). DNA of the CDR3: TGTGCCAGCAGCCCGAGGACTTCCCACCAAGAGACCCAGTACTTC. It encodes CASSPRTSHQETQYF.

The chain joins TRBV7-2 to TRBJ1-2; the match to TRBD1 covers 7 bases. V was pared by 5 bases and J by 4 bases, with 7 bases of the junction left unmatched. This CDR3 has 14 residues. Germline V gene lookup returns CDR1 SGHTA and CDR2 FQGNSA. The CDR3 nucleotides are TGTGCCAGCAGCCCAGACAGGGTGGCCTATGGCTACACCTTC. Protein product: CASSPDRVAYGYTF.

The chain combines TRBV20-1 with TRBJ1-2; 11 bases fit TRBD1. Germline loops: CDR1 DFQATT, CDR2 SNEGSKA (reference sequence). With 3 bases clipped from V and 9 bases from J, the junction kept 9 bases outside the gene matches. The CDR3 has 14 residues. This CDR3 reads CSASQGTGGLSYTF. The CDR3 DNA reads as TGCAGTGCTAGTCAGGGGACAGGGGGGCTAAGCTACACCTTC.

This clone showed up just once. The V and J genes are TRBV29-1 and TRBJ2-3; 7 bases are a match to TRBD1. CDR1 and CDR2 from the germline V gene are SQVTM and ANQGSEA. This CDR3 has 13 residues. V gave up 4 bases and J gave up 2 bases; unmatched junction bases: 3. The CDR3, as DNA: TGCAGCGTTGGGGACAGCTTCACAGATACGCAGTATTTT. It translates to CSVGDSFTDTQYF.

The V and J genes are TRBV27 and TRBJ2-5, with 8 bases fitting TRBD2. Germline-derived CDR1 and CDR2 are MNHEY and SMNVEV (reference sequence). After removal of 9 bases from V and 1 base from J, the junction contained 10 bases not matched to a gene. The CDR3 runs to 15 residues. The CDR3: CASRGAGEVQETQYF. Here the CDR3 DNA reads TGTGCCAGTCGGGGAGCGGGGGAGGTCCAAGAGACCCAGTACTTC.

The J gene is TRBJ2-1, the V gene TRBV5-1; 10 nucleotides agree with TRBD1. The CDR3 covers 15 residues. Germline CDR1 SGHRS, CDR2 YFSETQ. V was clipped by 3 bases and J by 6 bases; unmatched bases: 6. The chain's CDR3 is CASSSWTGGGNEQFF. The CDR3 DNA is TGCGCCAGCAGCTCCTGGACAGGGGGGGGCAATGAGCAGTTCTTC.

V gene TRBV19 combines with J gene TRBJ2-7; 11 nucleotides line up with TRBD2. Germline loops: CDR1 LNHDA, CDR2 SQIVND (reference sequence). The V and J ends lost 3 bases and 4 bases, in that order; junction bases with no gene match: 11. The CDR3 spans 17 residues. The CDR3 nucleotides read TGTGCCAGTAGTATTAGCGGGAGGGCCCCGGGCCCTTACGAGCAGTACTTC. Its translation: CASSISGRAPGPYEQYF.